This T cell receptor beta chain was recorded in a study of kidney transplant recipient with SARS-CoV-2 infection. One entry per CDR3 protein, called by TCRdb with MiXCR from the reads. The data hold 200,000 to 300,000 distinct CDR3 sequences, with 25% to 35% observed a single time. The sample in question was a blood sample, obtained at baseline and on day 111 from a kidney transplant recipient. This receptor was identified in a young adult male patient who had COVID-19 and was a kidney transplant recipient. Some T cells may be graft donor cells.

CDR3 amino acids: CASGQGIFPGANVLTF. For the CDR3, the DNA is TGCGCCAGCGGACAGGGGATATTTCCTGGGGCCAACGTCCTGACTTTC. This chain uses TRBV23-1 with TRBJ2-6; the match to TRBD1 covers 9 bases. TRBV23-1 is recorded as an ORF, its role being uncertain. The V and J ends lost 8 bases and 2 bases, in that order; junction bases with no gene match: 7. The CDR3 contains 16 residues.